This T cell receptor (beta chain) was identified in a study of control samples from healthy donors and cancer patients. TCRdb keeps only in-frame clones here, not all; method: immunoSEQ multiplex PCR. The sample shows 120,000 or so clones, about 87% of them seen only once. From germline, CDR1 is SGHDT and CDR2 YYEEEE. The CDR3 runs to 16 residues. Between the trimmed V and J ends, which lost 5 bases and 7 bases, there was a span of 24 bases. The receptor comes from a man in his 60s in good health. The sample was blood. V gene TRBV5-6 combines with J gene TRBJ1-2; TRBD1 is a possible D gene (6 bases). In DNA form, the CDR3 reads TGTGCCAGCAGATTACTGGGGGCAGCCAACCCCTTTGGCTACACCTTC. Protein sequence: CASRLLGAANPFGYTF.